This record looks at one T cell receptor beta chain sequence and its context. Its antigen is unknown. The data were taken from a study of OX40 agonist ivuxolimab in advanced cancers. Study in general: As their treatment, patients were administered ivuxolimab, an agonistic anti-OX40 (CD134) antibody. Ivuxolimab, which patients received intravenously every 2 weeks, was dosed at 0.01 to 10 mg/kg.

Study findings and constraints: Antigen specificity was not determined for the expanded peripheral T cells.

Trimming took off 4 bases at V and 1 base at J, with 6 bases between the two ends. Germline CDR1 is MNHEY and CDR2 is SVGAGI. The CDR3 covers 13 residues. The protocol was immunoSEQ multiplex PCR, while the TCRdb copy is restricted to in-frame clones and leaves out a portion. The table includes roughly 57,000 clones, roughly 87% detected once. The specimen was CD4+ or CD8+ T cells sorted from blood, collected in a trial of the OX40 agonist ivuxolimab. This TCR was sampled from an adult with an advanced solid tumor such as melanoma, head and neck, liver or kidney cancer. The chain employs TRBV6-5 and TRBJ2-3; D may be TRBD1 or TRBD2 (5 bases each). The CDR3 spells CASSWDGTDTQYF. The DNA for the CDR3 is TGTGCCAGCAGTTGGGACGGCACAGATACGCAGTATTTT.